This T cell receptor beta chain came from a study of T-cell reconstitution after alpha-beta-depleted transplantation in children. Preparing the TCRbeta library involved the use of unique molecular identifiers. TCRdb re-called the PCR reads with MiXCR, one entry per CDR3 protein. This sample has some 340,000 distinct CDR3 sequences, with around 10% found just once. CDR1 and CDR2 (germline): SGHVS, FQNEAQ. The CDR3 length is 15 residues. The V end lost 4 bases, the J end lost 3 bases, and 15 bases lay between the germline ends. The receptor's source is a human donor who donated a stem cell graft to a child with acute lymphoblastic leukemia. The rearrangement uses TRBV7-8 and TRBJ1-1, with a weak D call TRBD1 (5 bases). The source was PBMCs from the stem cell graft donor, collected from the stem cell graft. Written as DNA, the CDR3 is TGTGCCAGCAGCTATACTCGTCGGGGCTACACTGAAGCTTTCTTT. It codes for CASSYTRRGYTEAFF.